One and the same sample provided the 30 T cell receptor beta chains below, sequenced in a study of CD8 T cells in Susac syndrome. With random hexamers, about 0.5 to 1 ug RNA was reverse transcribed. One entry per CDR3 protein, called by TCRdb with MiXCR from the immunoSEQ multiplex PCR reads. The data hold about 240,000 distinct CDR3 sequences, with 90% to 96% observed a single time. Sequencing was performed on CD4+ T cells from PBMCs. The receptors were gathered from a human donor with Susac syndrome.

The chain carries TRBV20-1 and TRBJ2-3, with D possibly being TRBD2 (6 bases). Germline V lookup: CDR1 DFQATT, CDR2 SNEGSKA (reference sequence). The CDR3 totals 16 residues. V was shortened by 0 bases and J by 5 bases, with 18 bases between the two germline ends. The CDR3 sequence: CSARDRLRDRRDTQYF. As DNA, the CDR3 is TGCAGTGCTAGAGATCGATTGCGGGATCGGAGAGATACGCAGTATTTT.

J is TRBJ2-7 and V is TRBV5-1; 7 bases map to TRBD2. The CDR3 has 14 residues. Germline CDR1 and CDR2: SGHRS and YFSETQ. V gave up 4 bases and J gave up 0 bases; unmatched junction bases: 4. The DNA of the CDR3 is TGCGCCAGCAGCCCGGGGGACTACTCCTACGAGCAGTACTTC. Translating it yields CASSPGDYSYEQYF.

The rearrangement links TRBV20-1 to TRBJ1-5; D remains ambiguous. The V gene lost 1 base and the J gene lost 4 bases, with 8 bases spanning the gap. Germline V gene sequence: CDR1 DFQATT, CDR2 SNEGSKA (reference sequence). CDR3 length: 13 amino acids. The CDR3 nucleotides read TGCAGTGCTAGAGTTTTGGAGAATCAGCCCCAGCATTTT. Amino acids: CSARVLENQPQHF.

This rearrangement joins TRBV9 to TRBJ1-2; D is uncertain. CDR1 is SGDLS, CDR2 YYNGEE, per germline. The CDR3 has 12 residues. V shed 0 bases and J shed 6 bases, with 6 bases lying between them. DNA of the CDR3: TGTGCCAGCAGCGTAGATGGGGATGGCTACACCTTC. Amino acid sequence: CASSVDGDGYTF.

The chain couples TRBV11-2 to TRBJ2-3; D remains ambiguous. The CDR3 runs 14 residues. Germline V CDR1 and CDR2: SGHAT, FQNNGV. Trimming shortened V by 6 bases and J by 2 bases, and 12 bases separated the two germline ends. CDR3 sequence reads: CASSQGRFTDTQYF. CDR3 nucleotides: TGTGCCAGCAGTCAAGGGCGGTTCACAGATACGCAGTATTTT.

The chain carries TRBV12-3 or TRBV12-4 and TRBJ1-1; 8 bases map to TRBD1. V trimming: 6 bases; J trimming: 9 bases; junction bases outside the gene matches: 6. CDR3 length: 12 amino acids. The CDR3 reads CASSPGQGKAFF. CDR3 coding DNA: TGTGCCAGCAGCCCCGGACAGGGCAAAGCTTTCTTT.

This clonotype has a handful of counts. The V call is TRBV25-1, the J call TRBJ2-5; no reliable D call. Trimming removed 5 bases at V and 5 bases at J, with 6 bases between. The germline gives CDR1 MGHDK, CDR2 SYGVNS. The CDR3 covers 11 residues. The CDR3 sequence: CASSFPETQYF. The CDR3, as DNA: TGTGCCAGCAGTTTTCCGGAGACCCAGTACTTC.

This sequence joins TRBV30 and TRBJ2-3; possibly TRBD2 for D (5 bases). The CDR3 is 13 residues long. The V gene lost 6 bases and the J gene lost 0 bases, with 10 bases spanning the gap. CDR1 and CDR2 from the germline V gene are GTSNPN and SVGIG (reference sequence). The DNA for the CDR3 is TGTGCCTGCCAGCAGCGGAGCACAGATACGCAGTATTTT. Protein product: CACQQRSTDTQYF. The whole variable domain, remainder taken from reference TRBV30 and TRBJ2-3, is SQTIHQWPATLVQPVGSPLSLECTVEGTSNPNLYWYRQAAGRGLQLLFYSVGIGQISSEVPQNLSASRPQDRQFILSSKKLLLSDSGFYLCACQQRSTDTQYFGPGTRLTVL.

The chain has TRBV28 and TRBJ1-2; 9 nucleotides align to TRBD1. Per the germline V gene, CDR1 is MDHEN and CDR2 is SYDVKM. Trimming at V came to 7 bases and at J to 6 bases, leaving 6 bases not matched to a gene. The CDR3 length is 13 residues. This CDR3 is CASTGDRENGYTF. For the CDR3, the DNA is TGTGCCAGCACAGGGGACAGGGAGAATGGCTACACCTTC.

The chain combines TRBV11-1 with TRBJ1-4, with D unclear. The V end lost 5 bases, the J end lost 8 bases, and 6 bases lay between the germline ends. This CDR3 has 11 amino acids. Germline-derived CDR1 and CDR2 are SGHAT and FQDESV (reference sequence). The CDR3 DNA follows: TGTGCCAGCAGCCAGAGCGAAAAACTGTTTTTT. Its translation: CASSQSEKLFF. Combining the CDR3 with reference TRBV11-1 and TRBJ1-4 gives the whole variable domain EAEVAQSPRYKITEKSQAVAFWCDPISGHATLYWYRQILGQGPELLVQFQDESVVDDSQLPKDRFSAERLKGVDSTLKIQPAELGDSAMYLCASSQSEKLFFGSGTQLSVL.

CDR3 coding DNA: TGCGCCAGCAGCCAAGTTGGTCGTCGAGCTGGCACAGATACGCAGTATTTT. It yields the protein CASSQVGRRAGTDTQYF. The chain links TRBV4-1 to TRBJ2-3, with no clear D. The V end lost 1 base, the J end lost 1 base, and 15 bases lay between the germline ends. CDR1 is MGHRA, CDR2 YSYEKL, per germline. The CDR3 extends over 17 amino acids.

This chain connects TRBV30 to TRBJ2-5; 11 bases agree with TRBD2. V trimming: 0 bases; J trimming: 0 bases; junction bases outside the gene matches: 6. CDR1 is GTSNPN and CDR2 is SVGIG in the germline V gene (reference sequence). The CDR3 totals 17 residues. DNA of the CDR3: TGTGCCTGGAGTGTGGGGCTAGCGGGAGGATACCAAGAGACCCAGTACTTC. This translates into CAWSVGLAGGYQETQYF.

V is TRBV29-1 and J is TRBJ1-4; 7 positions match TRBD1. This CDR3 comprises 13 residues. J gave up 8 bases and V 7 bases, and 10 bases lay outside the gene matches. In germline, CDR1 is SQVTM, CDR2 ANQGSEA. The CDR3 region is CSAGGQEREKLFF. Written as DNA, the CDR3 is TGCAGCGCCGGCGGACAGGAGAGGGAAAAACTGTTTTTT. The full variable domain, with the rest looked up from reference TRBV29-1 and TRBJ1-4, is SAVISQKPSRDICQRGTSLTIQCQVDSQVTMMFWYRQQPGQSLTLIATANQGSEATYESGFVIDKFPISRPNLTFSTLTVSNMSPEDSSIYLCSAGGQEREKLFFGSGTQLSVL.

This chain uses TRBV5-1 with TRBJ2-2; D is uncertain. Germline assignment: CDR1 SGHRS and CDR2 YFSETQ. CDR3 length: 14 amino acids. V was shortened by 1 base and J by 3 bases, with 7 bases between the two germline ends. The CDR3 DNA reads as TGCGCCAGCAGCTTGCCTCAGGACACCGGGGAGCTGTTTTTT. Amino acids: CASSLPQDTGELFF.

The genes are TRBV25-1 and TRBJ2-1; 10 bases map to TRBD2. This CDR3 comprises 17 residues. Germline CDR1 MGHDK, CDR2 SYGVNS. Losses at the gene ends were 1 base for V and 0 bases for J; bases not matched to a gene: 3. CDR3 coding DNA: TGTGCCAGCAGTGAATTCCGACTAGCGGGCTCCTACAATGAGCAGTTCTTC. Translation: CASSEFRLAGSYNEQFF.

V and J are TRBV29-1 and TRBJ2-3, with D perhaps being TRBD1 or TRBD2 (5 bases each). Germline CDR1 and CDR2: SQVTM and ANQGSEA. The CDR3 contains 13 residues. V dropped 1 base and J dropped 5 bases, with 10 bases sitting between them. In DNA, the CDR3 is TGCAGCGTTGAAGGGGGGATTCTAGATACGCAGTATTTT. It specifies CSVEGGILDTQYF.

The CDR3 here is CASRRQETYEQYF. CDR3 nucleotide sequence: TGTGCCAGCAGAAGGCAGGAAACCTACGAGCAGTACTTC. The chain uses TRBV7-9 and TRBJ2-7; D is unclear. Germline CDR1 is SEHNR and CDR2 is FQNEAQ (reference sequence). The CDR3 totals 13 residues. Between the trimmed V and J ends, which lost 6 bases and 2 bases, there was a span of 11 bases.

This clonotype was recorded only once. The chain has TRBV29-1 and TRBJ2-5; 8 bases match TRBD2. Looked up from germline, CDR1 is SQVTM and CDR2 is ANQGSEA. The CDR3 extends over 16 amino acids. V was clipped by 8 bases and J by 4 bases; unmatched bases: 18. The DNA of the CDR3 is TGCAGCTCCGTTTTGCTAGCGGGCCTTTTCGGAGAGACCCAGTACTTC. Encoded protein: CSSVLLAGLFGETQYF.

The V gene is TRBV5-4, the J gene TRBJ2-2, with 11 positions matching TRBD2. The CDR3 runs to 17 residues. V was clipped by 0 bases and J by 4 bases; unmatched bases: 5. Germline V gene sequence: CDR1 SGHNT, CDR2 YYREEE (reference sequence). CDR3 amino acids: CASSLGLAGGFTGELFF. CDR3 nucleotide sequence: TGTGCCAGCAGCTTGGGTCTAGCGGGAGGATTCACCGGGGAGCTGTTTTTT.

The chain couples TRBV20-1 to TRBJ2-1, with D possibly being TRBD1 (6 bases). This CDR3 region has 14 residues. The germline V gene has CDR1 DFQATT and CDR2 SNEGSKA (reference sequence). V was shortened by 8 bases and J by 5 bases, with 19 bases between the two germline ends. For the CDR3, the DNA is TGCAGTCCCCGCCGTGGGGGCTCGGACAATGAGCAGTTCTTC. It translates to CSPRRGGSDNEQFF.

V usage is TRBV30 and J usage is TRBJ1-2; D unclear. The CDR3 is 13 residues long. Trimming took 0 bases from V and 8 from J, leaving 13 bases between them. Looked up from germline, CDR1 is GTSNPN and CDR2 is SVGIG (reference sequence). CDR3 DNA: TGTGCCTGGAGTGTGAGTATTCAGATCGGCTACACCTTC. The encoded protein is CAWSVSIQIGYTF.

This chain connects TRBV7-3 to TRBJ2-1; the match to TRBD2 covers 11 bases. CDR1 and CDR2 (germline): SGHTA, FQGTGA. Losses at the gene ends were 4 bases for V and 7 bases for J; bases not matched to a gene: 3. This CDR3 region has 14 residues. The CDR3 sequence is CASSSPSGRNEQFF. The CDR3 DNA reads as TGTGCCAGCAGCTCGCCTAGCGGGAGGAATGAGCAGTTCTTC.

V gene TRBV6-5 combines with J gene TRBJ2-7, with a possible D match to TRBD1 (5 bases). The V end lost 6 bases, the J end lost 1 base, and 10 bases lay between the germline ends. CDR1 MNHEY and CDR2 SVGAGI come from the germline V gene. There are 13 residues in the CDR3. This chain's CDR3 is CASRQDSSYEQYF. CDR3 DNA sequence: TGTGCCAGCAGACAAGACAGTTCCTACGAGCAGTACTTC.

The DNA for the CDR3 is TGTGCCAGCAGTTTAGGGGGAAACTCGGGGGGTACGCAGTATTTT. Translation: CASSLGGNSGGTQYF. The chain combines TRBV27 with TRBJ2-3; 7 positions match TRBD2. The CDR3 contains 15 residues. V gave up 2 bases and J gave up 8 bases; unmatched junction bases: 10. Germline values: CDR1 MNHEY, CDR2 SMNVEV (reference sequence).

This clonotype appeared a single time. The chain joins TRBV29-1 to TRBJ1-1; a weak D match, TRBD1 (5 bases). The CDR3 has 13 residues. Germline assignment: CDR1 SQVTM and CDR2 ANQGSEA. V was pared by 1 base and J by 8 bases, with 14 bases between. The DNA of the CDR3 is TGCAGCGTTGAAGGGAGAATGAGACAGGAAGCTTTCTTT. It codes for CSVEGRMRQEAFF.

This sequence joins TRBV25-1 and TRBJ2-2; D could derive from TRBD1 or TRBD2 (7 bases each). The CDR3 is made up of 14 amino acids. CDR1 and CDR2 from the germline V gene are MGHDK and SYGVNS. V was pared by 4 bases and J by 7 bases, with 13 bases between. This CDR3 is CASSVGGTVGELFF. The CDR3, as DNA: TGTGCCAGCAGTGTGGGAGGGACAGTCGGGGAGCTGTTTTTT.

This chain joins TRBV30 and TRBJ2-3; tentative D call: TRBD2 (6 bases). CDR3 length equals 13 residues. V lost 5 bases and J 0 bases, leaving 9 bases between the germline ends. CDR1 is GTSNPN and CDR2 is SVGIG in the germline V gene (reference sequence). The DNA for the CDR3 is TGTGCCTGGCTAGCGTCAAGCACAGATACGCAGTATTTT. Protein sequence: CAWLASSTDTQYF.

The chain links TRBV4-1 to TRBJ2-3; a possible D gene is TRBD2 (6 bases). The V gene lost 1 base and the J gene lost 0 bases, with 11 bases spanning the gap. The germline gives CDR1 MGHRA, CDR2 YSYEKL. The CDR3 runs 16 residues. CDR3 DNA: TGCGCCAGCAGCCAAGTGGGGCTAGCGAGCACAGATACGCAGTATTTT. It translates to CASSQVGLASTDTQYF.

This clonotype was picked up a small number of times. The rearrangement uses TRBV28 and TRBJ2-2; tentative D call: TRBD1 (6 bases). This CDR3 contains 14 residues. CDR1 and CDR2 from the germline V gene are MDHEN and SYDVKM. The ends were cut back, 5 bases at V and 1 base at J, with 8 bases in the middle. CDR3 in DNA: TGTGCCAGCAGTCCGACAGGGAACACCGGGGAGCTGTTTTTT. It is translated as CASSPTGNTGELFF.

The chain recombines TRBV25-1 with TRBJ2-1; 8 nucleotides match TRBD2. This CDR3 region has 16 residues. In germline, CDR1 is MGHDK, CDR2 SYGVNS. The V segment lost 4 bases and the J segment 4 bases; nucleotides outside the gene matches: 9. The CDR3: CASSATRTSRYNEQFF. CDR3 nucleotide sequence: TGTGCCAGCAGTGCGACTCGGACTAGCCGTTACAATGAGCAGTTCTTC. Filled out from reference TRBV25-1 and TRBJ2-1, the complete variable domain reads EADIYQTPRYLVIGTGKKITLECSQTMGHDKMYWYQQDPGMELHLIHYSYGVNSTEKGDLSSESTVSRIRTEHFPLTLESARPSHTSQYLCASSATRTSRYNEQFFGPGTRLTVL.